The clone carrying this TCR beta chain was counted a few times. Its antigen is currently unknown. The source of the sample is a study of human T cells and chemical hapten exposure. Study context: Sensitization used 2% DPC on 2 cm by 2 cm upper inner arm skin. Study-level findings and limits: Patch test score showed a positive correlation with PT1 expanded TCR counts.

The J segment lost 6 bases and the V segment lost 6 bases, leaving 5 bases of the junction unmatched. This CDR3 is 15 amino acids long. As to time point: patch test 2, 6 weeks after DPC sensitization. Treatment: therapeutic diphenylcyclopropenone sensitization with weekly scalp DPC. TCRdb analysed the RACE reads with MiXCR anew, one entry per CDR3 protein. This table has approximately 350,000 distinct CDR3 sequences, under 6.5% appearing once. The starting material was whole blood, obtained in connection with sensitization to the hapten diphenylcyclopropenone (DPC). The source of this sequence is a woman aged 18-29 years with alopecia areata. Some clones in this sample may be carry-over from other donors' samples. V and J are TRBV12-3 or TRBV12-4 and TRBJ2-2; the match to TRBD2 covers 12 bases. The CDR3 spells CASRLAGGLPGELFF. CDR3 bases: TGTGCCAGCAGGCTAGCGGGGGGGCTCCCCGGGGAGCTGTTTTTT.